The clone carrying this T cell receptor beta chain showed up just a few times. The antigen is unknown. CDR3-region Arm-PCR and iRepertoire HTBI primers produced the TCR beta libraries. TCRdb fed the multiplex PCR reads into MiXCR, producing one record per CDR3 protein. The sample has about 470,000 distinct CDR3 sequences, under 25% seen once; the top ten hold over 7.5%. As for time point: persistent/refractory GD, antithyroid drugs over 5 years with positive TRAb. From RNA extracted from PBMCs, the TCR library was made. An endocrinology department located in Xi'an, China, was where the patients came from. In germline, CDR1 is SGHRS, CDR2 YFSETQ. This CDR3 has 14 residues. Deletions cut 0 bases from V and 11 bases from J, with 14 bases between. This entry comes from a study of regulatory T cells in long-lasting Graves disease. Findings of the study overall: Having only a small sample size may have limited accuracy. When disease was persistent, TRBV28, TRBJ1-2 and TRBJ2-5 were the favored segments. Sampling was limited to peripheral blood rather than thyroid tissue.

The receptor's source is a female donor with Graves disease. The specimen comprised peripheral blood mononuclear cells (PBMCs), sampled when the disease was refractory, from a patient treated with antithyroid drugs. V is TRBV5-1 and J is TRBJ1-4, with D perhaps matching TRBD1 (5 bases). The CDR3 region is CASSLENPRDKLFF. CDR3 sequence (DNA): TGCGCCAGCAGCTTGGAGAACCCTCGGGACAAACTGTTTTTT.